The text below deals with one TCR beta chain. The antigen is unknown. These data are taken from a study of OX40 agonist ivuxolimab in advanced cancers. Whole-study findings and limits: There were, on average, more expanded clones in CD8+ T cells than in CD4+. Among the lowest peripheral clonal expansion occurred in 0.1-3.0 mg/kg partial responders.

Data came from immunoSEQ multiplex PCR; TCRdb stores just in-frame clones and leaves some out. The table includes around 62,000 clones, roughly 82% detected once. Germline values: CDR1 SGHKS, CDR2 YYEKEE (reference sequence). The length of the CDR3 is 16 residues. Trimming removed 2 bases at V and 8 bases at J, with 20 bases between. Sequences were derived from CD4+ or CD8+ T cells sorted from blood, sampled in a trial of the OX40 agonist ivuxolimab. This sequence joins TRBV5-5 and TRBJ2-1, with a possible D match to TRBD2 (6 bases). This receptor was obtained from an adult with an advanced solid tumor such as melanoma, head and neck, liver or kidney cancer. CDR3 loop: CASSFEGTPLSYEQFF. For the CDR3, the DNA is TGTGCCAGCAGCTTTGAGGGGACTCCACTTAGTTATGAGCAGTTCTTC.